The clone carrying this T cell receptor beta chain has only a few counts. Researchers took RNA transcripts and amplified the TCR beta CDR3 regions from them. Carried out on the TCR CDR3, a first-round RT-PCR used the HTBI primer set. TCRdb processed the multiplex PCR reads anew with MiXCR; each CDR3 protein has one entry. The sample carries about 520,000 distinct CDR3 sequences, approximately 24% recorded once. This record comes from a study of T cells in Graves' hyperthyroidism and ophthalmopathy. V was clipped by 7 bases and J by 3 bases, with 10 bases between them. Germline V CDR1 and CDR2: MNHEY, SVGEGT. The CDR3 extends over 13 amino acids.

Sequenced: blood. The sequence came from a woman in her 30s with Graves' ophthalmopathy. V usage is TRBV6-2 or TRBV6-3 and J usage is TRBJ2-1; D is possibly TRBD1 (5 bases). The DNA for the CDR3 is TGTGCCAGCACCCAAGACAGCTACAATGAGCAGTTCTTC. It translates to CASTQDSYNEQFF.